This T cell receptor (beta chain) was sequenced during a study of T cells in Graves' hyperthyroidism and ophthalmopathy. This clonotype was picked up many times. V lost 7 bases and J 3 bases, leaving 19 bases between the germline ends. The CDR3 extends over 14 amino acids. Germline lookup yields CDR1 DFQATT and CDR2 SNEGSKA (reference sequence). RNA transcripts yielded amplified TCR beta CDR3 regions. With the HTBI primer set, the TCR CDR3 went through a first round of RT-PCR. TCRdb fed the multiplex PCR reads into MiXCR, producing one record per CDR3 protein. The sample lists 500,000 to 650,000 distinct CDR3 sequences, roughly 17% occurring once.

The chain links TRBV20-1 to TRBJ2-7; D perhaps matches TRBD2 (5 bases). Sequenced sample: blood. The sequence derives from a woman under 30 with Graves' ophthalmopathy. The CDR3 DNA is TGCAGTGTTCAACGAGGCAGCGGCCTCTACGAGCAGTACTTC. It codes for CSVQRGSGLYEQYF.